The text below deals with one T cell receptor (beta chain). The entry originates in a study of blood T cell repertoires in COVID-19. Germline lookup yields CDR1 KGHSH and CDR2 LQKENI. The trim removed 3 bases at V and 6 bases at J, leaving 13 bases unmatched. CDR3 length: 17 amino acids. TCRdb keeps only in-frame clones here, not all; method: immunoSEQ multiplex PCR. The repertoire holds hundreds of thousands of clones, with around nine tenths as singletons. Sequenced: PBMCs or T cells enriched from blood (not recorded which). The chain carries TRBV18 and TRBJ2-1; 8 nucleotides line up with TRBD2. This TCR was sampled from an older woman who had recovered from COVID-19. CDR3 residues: CASSPSAGGLLGNEQFF. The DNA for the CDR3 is TGTGCCAGCTCACCGTCGGCGGGGGGCTTACTTGGCAATGAGCAGTTCTTC.